Below are 32 T cell receptor beta chains sequenced from a single sample in a study of T-cell reconstitution after alpha-beta-depleted transplantation in children. It was with unique molecular identifiers that the TCRbeta library was prepared. TCRdb redid the calling of the PCR reads with MiXCR, one entry per CDR3 protein. The data contain 300,000 or so distinct CDR3 sequences, roughly 25% of them seen just once; the ten biggest clones take up over 9.5%. The starting material was PBMCs, mostly from graft donor cells, obtained 180 days after TCRalphabeta/CD19-depleted stem cell transplant. The receptor source for this set is a male patient between 10 and 17 years old who had a stem cell transplant for acute lymphoblastic leukemia, so the T cells may come from the graft donor.

V gene TRBV2 combines with J gene TRBJ2-3, with TRBD2 as a possible D gene (5 bases). The CDR3 runs to 14 residues. Germline loops: CDR1 SNHLY, CDR2 FYNNEI. Trimming shortened V by 8 bases and J by 2 bases, and 14 bases separated the two germline ends. The CDR3 protein is CASPDSSLTDTQYF. The CDR3 bases are TGTGCCAGCCCGGACTCCTCTCTCACAGATACGCAGTATTTT.

This clonotype has a handful of counts. The chain combines TRBV4-1 with TRBJ2-1; D possibly corresponds to TRBD1 (8 bases). CDR3 length: 20 residues. Germline assignment: CDR1 MGHRA and CDR2 YSYEKL. V was clipped by 3 bases and J by 0 bases, with 24 bases between them. CDR3 nucleotides: TGCGCCAGCAGCCACAGGGGGCGAGAACTAGCGTTGAGCTCCTACAATGAGCAGTTCTTC. Translated: CASSHRGRELALSSYNEQFF.

V is TRBV5-1 and J is TRBJ2-2, with TRBD2 matching 8 bases. V shed 4 bases and J 5 bases; nucleotides not matched to a gene: 10. The length of the CDR3 is 16 residues. Germline CDR1 is SGHRS and CDR2 is YFSETQ. The CDR3 region is CASSPTSARTTGELFF. In DNA, the CDR3 is TGCGCCAGCAGCCCGACTAGCGCCCGAACGACCGGGGAGCTGTTTTTT.

This clonotype appeared a few times. The V call is TRBV10-1, the J call TRBJ2-3; perhaps TRBD2 as D (6 bases). The CDR3 is made up of 14 amino acids. The V end was cut by 3 bases, the J end by 2 bases, with 9 bases between. Germline V gene data show CDR1 as WNHNN and CDR2 as SYGVQD (reference sequence). This chain's CDR3 is CASSEGRPTDTQYF. The CDR3, as DNA: TGCGCCAGCAGTGAAGGGAGGCCCACAGATACGCAGTATTTT.

This sequence joins TRBV3-1 and TRBJ2-1; weak D call: TRBD2 (5 bases). This CDR3 region has 14 residues. Deletions cut 2 bases from V and 6 bases from J, with 11 bases between. Germline V gene data show CDR1 as LGHDT and CDR2 as YNNKEL (reference sequence). DNA for the CDR3: TGTGCCAGCAGCCAATCGGGGTCGGGCAATGAGCAGTTCTTC. It is translated as CASSQSGSGNEQFF.

This rearrangement joins TRBV6-5 to TRBJ1-3, with D unclear. In germline, CDR1 is MNHEY, CDR2 SVGAGI. The CDR3 sequence is 15 residues long. V was pared by 0 bases and J by 0 bases, with 6 bases between. CDR3 sequence reads: CASSYSRTSGNTIYF. The DNA of the CDR3 is TGTGCCAGCAGTTACTCAAGGACCTCTGGAAACACCATATATTTT.

The sample holds a few counts of this clonotype. The chain has TRBV6-6 and TRBJ1-4; D not resolved. CDR1 is MNHNY and CDR2 is SVGAGI in the germline V gene (reference sequence). The V and J ends lost 3 bases and 4 bases respectively, with 9 bases between them. The CDR3 sequence is 14 residues long. This CDR3 reads CASSYTRINEKLFF. CDR3 coding DNA: TGTGCCAGCAGTTATACCCGGATTAATGAAAAACTGTTTTTT.

The chain recombines TRBV6-4 with TRBJ1-5, with TRBD1 as a possible D gene (6 bases). V lost 7 bases and J lost 4, with 20 bases in between. Germline assignment: CDR1 MRHNA and CDR2 SNTAGT. The CDR3 loop spans 16 amino acids. This chain's CDR3 is CASTVPEGRGNQPQHF. In DNA, the CDR3 is TGTGCCAGCACGGTGCCTGAGGGGAGGGGGAATCAGCCCCAGCATTTT.

This clonotype was detected only once. This sequence may be a read error, since a much larger clone differs from it by one base. This sequence joins TRBV13 and TRBJ2-7; D remains unclear. Trimming removed 1 base from V and 6 bases from J, with 4 bases in between. Looked up from germline, CDR1 is PRHDT and CDR2 is FYEKMQ (reference sequence). This CDR3 is built from 11 residues. CDR3 region: CASSLVGEQYF. CDR3 nucleotides: TGTGCCAGCAGCTTAGTTGGCGAGCAGTACTTC.

This clonotype was picked up a small number of times. This chain uses TRBV5-1 with TRBJ2-7; unclear D gene. This CDR3 is built from 14 residues. Germline CDR1 SGHRS, CDR2 YFSETQ. The V end was cut by 2 bases, the J end by 1 base, with 10 bases between. The CDR3 coding sequence is TGCGCCAGCAGCTTTGCTGCCAGTTCCTACGAGCAGTACTTC. Its protein product is CASSFAASSYEQYF.

V usage is TRBV24-1 and J usage is TRBJ1-2; possible D gene TRBD1, 5 bases. The V end was cut by 9 bases, the J end by 4 bases, with 11 bases between. Germline loops: CDR1 KGHDR, CDR2 SFDVKD. The CDR3 has 12 amino acids. The CDR3 sequence is CATSPGPYGYTF. The CDR3 coding sequence is TGTGCCACCTCTCCGGGGCCCTATGGCTACACCTTC.

The V and J genes are TRBV18 and TRBJ2-1, with 7 bases fitting TRBD2. CDR1 KGHSH and CDR2 LQKENI come from the germline V gene. The CDR3 runs 16 residues. J was trimmed by 2 bases and V by 2 bases; bases with no gene match: 6. DNA for the CDR3: TGTGCCAGCTCACCAGGAGGGAGGGGCCCCTACAATGAGCAGTTCTTC. Its translation is CASSPGGRGPYNEQFF.

The J gene is TRBJ2-7, the V gene TRBV3-1, with a tentative D call TRBD1 (6 bases). CDR3 length equals 17 residues. V was cut by 2 bases and J by 4 bases, with 21 bases left in between. The germline V gene has CDR1 LGHDT and CDR2 YNNKEL (reference sequence). The CDR3 coding sequence is TGTGCCAGCAGCCAACGAGGGTGGGGGACACCTATATACGAGCAGTACTTC. Residues: CASSQRGWGTPIYEQYF.

About this clonotype itself: A much larger clone differs from this one at a single base, so this may be a read error. The gene calls are TRBV12-3 or TRBV12-4 and TRBJ1-2, with 7 bases lining up with TRBD1. This CDR3 is built from 13 residues. The CDR3 DNA follows: TGTGCCAGCTCCCGGACAGGATATTATGGCTACATCTTC. It codes for CASSRTGYYGYIF.

The V gene is TRBV20-1, the J gene TRBJ2-3; D could derive from TRBD1 or TRBD2 (7 bases each). Per germline, CDR1 DFQATT and CDR2 SNEGSKA (reference sequence). The CDR3 runs to 16 residues. V lost 6 bases, J lost 5 bases, and 24 bases lay in between. CDR3 in DNA: TGCAGTGCCAGGGGGGGCGGGAGACGTAATGGAGATACGCAGTATTTT. It specifies CSARGGGRRNGDTQYF.

The rearrangement joins TRBV9 to TRBJ1-2; D possibly corresponds to TRBD1 (5 bases). This CDR3 has 12 amino acids. Between the trimmed V and J ends, which lost 4 bases and 7 bases, there was a span of 11 bases. The germline gives CDR1 SGDLS, CDR2 YYNGEE. In nucleotides, the CDR3 is TGTGCCAGCAGCCGGGTGGGACTTGGCTACACCTTC. Translation gives CASSRVGLGYTF. Together with reference TRBV9 and TRBJ1-2, the CDR3 gives the full variable domain: DSGVTQTPKHLITATGQRVTLRCSPRSGDLSVYWYQQSLDQGLQFLIQYYNGEERAKGNILERFSAQQFPDLHSELNLSSLELGDSALYFCASSRVGLGYTFGSGTRLTVV.

In this sample, this clonotype turned up a few times. The genes are TRBV5-1 and TRBJ2-7; 9 bases match TRBD2. The CDR3 spans 15 residues. V lost 0 bases, J lost 7 bases, and 8 bases stayed unmatched. The germline V gene has CDR1 SGHRS and CDR2 YFSETQ. CDR3 protein: CASSLALAGSGEQYF. Here the CDR3 DNA reads TGCGCCAGCAGCTTGGCCCTAGCGGGGTCGGGGGAGCAGTACTTC.

This clonotype was seen more than once but under ten times. The gene calls are TRBV5-1 and TRBJ1-1; D unresolved. The CDR3 totals 13 residues. Germline loops: CDR1 SGHRS, CDR2 YFSETQ. With 0 bases removed from V and 4 bases from J, the gap between germline ends came to 7 bases. The CDR3 is CASSLGVPTEAFF. DNA of the CDR3: TGCGCCAGCAGCTTGGGAGTTCCCACTGAAGCTTTCTTT.

In its sample, this clonotype was seen a few times. The chain couples TRBV9 to TRBJ2-7; no clear D gene. V lost 0 bases, J lost 0 bases, and 7 bases lay in between. Germline-derived CDR1 and CDR2 are SGDLS and YYNGEE. CDR3 length: 14 residues. The CDR3 DNA reads TGTGCCAGCAGCGTAGGCGGCTACTCCTACGAGCAGTACTTC. It codes for CASSVGGYSYEQYF.

In its sample, this clonotype was seen a few times. The chain combines TRBV5-5 with TRBJ2-7, with D maybe TRBD2 (5 bases). Germline loops: CDR1 SGHKS, CDR2 YYEKEE (reference sequence). V was pared by 3 bases and J by 2 bases, with 12 bases between. The CDR3 contains 14 residues. CDR3 sequence: CASSSSRVTYEQYF. The CDR3 region has the DNA TGTGCCAGCAGCTCGTCGAGGGTTACCTACGAGCAGTACTTC.

This clonotype has more than one count but fewer than ten. This chain links TRBV6-1 with TRBJ2-7; 8 bases map to TRBD1. Germline CDR1 and CDR2: MNHNS and SASEGT. V trimming: 4 bases; J trimming: 3 bases; junction bases outside the gene matches: 5. The length of the CDR3 is 14 residues. The CDR3 loop is CASSAGQGLYEQYF. The CDR3 DNA is TGTGCCAGCAGTGCCGGACAGGGTCTCTACGAGCAGTACTTC.

This clonotype occurred a few times. DNA for the CDR3: TGTGCCAGCAAGCCGGGGGGCTATGGAGATACGCAGTATTTT. Its protein product is CASKPGGYGDTQYF. This chain uses TRBV9 with TRBJ2-3; a weak D match, TRBD2 (7 bases). The V end was cut by 6 bases, the J end by 5 bases, with 16 bases between. Germline V CDR1 and CDR2: SGDLS, YYNGEE. The CDR3 contains 14 residues.

The chain recombines TRBV7-3 with TRBJ2-3; D perhaps matches TRBD2 (5 bases). The germline V gene encodes CDR1 SGHTA and CDR2 FQGTGA. The V and J ends lost 2 bases and 1 base respectively, with 7 bases between them. The CDR3 runs to 14 residues. The CDR3, as DNA: TGTGCCAGCAGCTTAGGACTTCGCACAGATACGCAGTATTTT. Translating gives CASSLGLRTDTQYF.

Only a few counts were recorded for this clonotype. The chain employs TRBV9 and TRBJ2-2; TRBD1 matches at 9 bases. Losses at the gene ends were 3 bases for V and 9 bases for J; bases not matched to a gene: 9. Germline CDR1 is SGDLS and CDR2 is YYNGEE. The CDR3 loop spans 15 amino acids. The CDR3 sequence: CASSAHRGHSWELFF. The CDR3 bases are TGTGCCAGCAGCGCTCACAGGGGGCATTCTTGGGAGCTGTTTTTT.

This clonotype was counted only a few times. The chain recombines TRBV2 with TRBJ2-1; tentative D call: TRBD1 (6 bases). The ends were cut back, 6 bases at V and 5 bases at J, with 20 bases in the middle. Germline V gene lookup returns CDR1 SNHLY and CDR2 FYNNEI. The CDR3 runs to 16 residues. DNA of the CDR3: TGTGCCAGCAGCCTTAAACCCGGGACAACCAACAATGAGCAGTTCTTC. It specifies CASSLKPGTTNNEQFF.

The chain has TRBV6-5 and TRBJ2-5; no definite D call. CDR3 length: 14 residues. The germline V and J ends were trimmed by 0 bases and 2 bases, with 7 bases remaining between them. Per germline, CDR1 MNHEY and CDR2 SVGAGI. The CDR3 nucleotides are TGTGCCAGCAGTTACTCGCCAAGACAAGAGACCCAGTACTTC. The encoded protein is CASSYSPRQETQYF.

The V gene is TRBV20-1, the J gene TRBJ1-4; TRBD1 is a possible D gene (6 bases). The CDR3 has 12 residues. V lost 1 base to trimming and J lost 8 bases, with 8 bases between them. Germline V CDR1 and CDR2: DFQATT, SNEGSKA (reference sequence). DNA of the CDR3: TGCAGTGCTAGAGTGACAGGCGAAAAACTGTTTTTT. Translating it yields CSARVTGEKLFF.

This clonotype was counted between two and nine times. J is TRBJ2-7 and V is TRBV10-3; no definite D call. The CDR3 contains 14 residues. Germline V gene lookup returns CDR1 ENHRY and CDR2 SYGVKD. Trimming left V 0 bases short and J 0 bases short, with 6 bases between. CDR3 bases: TGTGCCATCAGTGAGTCCGGCGACTCCTACGAGCAGTACTTC. Amino acid sequence: CAISESGDSYEQYF.

This chain connects TRBV19 to TRBJ1-3; D is possibly TRBD1 (6 bases). The V end lost 6 bases, the J end lost 0 bases, and 12 bases lay between the germline ends. The CDR3 is made up of 15 amino acids. The V gene's germline CDR1 is LNHDA and CDR2 SQIVND (reference sequence). The CDR3 sequence: CASRQQGISGNTIYF. The CDR3 coding sequence is TGTGCCAGTAGACAACAGGGTATCTCTGGAAACACCATATATTTT.

This clonotype appeared a few times. The V gene is TRBV7-2, the J gene TRBJ2-3; unclear D gene. The CDR3 totals 12 residues. With 5 bases removed from V and 2 bases from J, the gap between germline ends came to 5 bases. CDR1 is SGHTA, CDR2 FQGNSA, per germline. The CDR3 is CASSRLTDTQYF. CDR3 coding DNA: TGTGCCAGCAGCCGGCTCACAGATACGCAGTATTTT. The variable domain in full, completed from reference TRBV7-2 and TRBJ2-3, reads GAGVSQSPSNKVTEKGKDVELRCDPISGHTALYWYRQSLGQGLEFLIYFQGNSAPDKSGLPSDRFSAERTGGSVSTLTIQRTQQEDSAVYLCASSRLTDTQYFGPGTRLTVL.

This sequence joins TRBV5-6 and TRBJ2-1, with TRBD2 as a possible D gene (5 bases). In germline, CDR1 is SGHDT, CDR2 YYEEEE. This CDR3 region has 13 residues. Trimming removed 4 bases at V and 4 bases at J, with 9 bases between. The CDR3 sequence is CASSRGQYNEQFF. CDR3 nucleotides: TGTGCCAGCAGCCGGGGTCAGTACAATGAGCAGTTCTTC.

This clonotype was picked up a small number of times. The chain carries TRBV28 and TRBJ2-3; D not resolved. Germline V CDR1 and CDR2: MDHEN, SYDVKM. The CDR3 length is 14 residues. V lost 2 bases to trimming and J lost 0 bases, with 6 bases between them. CDR3: CASSLLQSTDTQYF. The CDR3 region has the DNA TGTGCCAGCAGTTTACTCCAGAGCACAGATACGCAGTATTTT.